These T cell receptor beta chains were read from a single sample in a study of cytomegalovirus exposure and HLA in healthy donors. Clones were read by immunoSEQ multiplex PCR, and TCRdb kept only the in-frame ones, dropping some. Of 120,000 to 150,000 clones detected, 65% to 85% appear once; the ten largest clones hold approximately 0.9%. Material for sequencing was PBMCs. The receptors derive from a man aged 18 to 29 in good health and CMV-seronegative. Both conserved end residues are part of each CDR3. Fields, in order: clone size, D gene, J gene, V gene, CDR3 DNA, CDR3 protein. The D gene is left open where the match is weak. Rows may omit the clone size; those that give it use once, few, many or a size class.

clone_size: -
d_call: -
j_call: TRBJ1-5
v_call: TRBV18
cdr3_nt: TGTGCCAGCTCACCGGAGAACAATCAGCCCCAGCATTTT
cdr3_aa: CASSPENNQPQHF

clone_size: few
d_call: -
j_call: TRBJ1-1
v_call: TRBV30
cdr3_nt: TGTGCCTGGACCAGAAGAGGGAACACTGAAGCTTTCTTT
cdr3_aa: CAWTRRGNTEAFF

clone_size: -
d_call: TRBD2
j_call: TRBJ2-1
v_call: TRBV4-3
cdr3_nt: TGCGCCAGCAGCCAAGGGACTAGCGGGGCGAGCTCCTACAATGAGCAGTTCTTC
cdr3_aa: CASSQGTSGASSYNEQFF

clone_size: once
d_call: TRBD1
j_call: TRBJ2-5
v_call: TRBV7-9
cdr3_nt: TGTGCCAGCAGCTCGACAGGGGGAGAGACCCAGTACTTC
cdr3_aa: CASSSTGGETQYF

clone_size: -
d_call: -
j_call: TRBJ2-7
v_call: TRBV5-1
cdr3_nt: TGCGCCAGCAGCTTGGGGCAGGCCTCCTACGAGCAGTACTTC
cdr3_aa: CASSLGQASYEQYF

clone_size: -
d_call: -
j_call: TRBJ2-7
v_call: TRBV7-2
cdr3_nt: TGTGCCAGCAGCCAGAGGAGTATGAAGTCCTCCTACGAGCAGTACTTC
cdr3_aa: CASSQRSMKSSYEQYF

clone_size: few
d_call: -
j_call: TRBJ2-3
v_call: TRBV5-1
cdr3_nt: TGCGCCAGCAGCTTGCAAACAGGAGCCACAGATACGCAGTATTTT
cdr3_aa: CASSLQTGATDTQYF

clone_size: -
d_call: -
j_call: TRBJ1-4
v_call: TRBV5-1
cdr3_nt: TGCGCCAGCAGCTTGGCAGGGGCTGATGAAAAACTGTTTTTT
cdr3_aa: CASSLAGADEKLFF

clone_size: few
d_call: TRBD1
j_call: TRBJ1-2
v_call: TRBV4-3
cdr3_nt: TGCGCCAGCAGCCAAGGAACAATGACAGGGGGCAATGGCTACACCTTC
cdr3_aa: CASSQGTMTGGNGYTF

clone_size: once
d_call: TRBD1
j_call: TRBJ2-6
v_call: TRBV5-6
cdr3_nt: TGTGCCAGCAGACCCGGGACAGGGTTCTCTGGGGCCAACGTCCTGACTTTC
cdr3_aa: CASRPGTGFSGANVLTF

clone_size: -
d_call: TRBD1
j_call: TRBJ1-3
v_call: TRBV7-3
cdr3_nt: TGTGCCAGCAGCCCAGCTCCTGGGACAGCTGGAAACACCATATATTTT
cdr3_aa: CASSPAPGTAGNTIYF

clone_size: -
d_call: TRBD1
j_call: TRBJ1-1
v_call: TRBV19
cdr3_nt: TGTGCCAGTGATAATTTACAGGGGGACACTGAAGCTTTCTTT
cdr3_aa: CASDNLQGDTEAFF

clone_size: -
d_call: -
j_call: TRBJ1-4
v_call: TRBV5-1
cdr3_nt: TGCGCCAGCAGCTTGGCAGGCGTTACTAATGAAAAACTGTTTTTT
cdr3_aa: CASSLAGVTNEKLFF

clone_size: once
d_call: TRBD1
j_call: TRBJ2-5
v_call: TRBV5-1
cdr3_nt: TGCGCCAGCAGCTTGGCGTTGGACAGGGATGGAACACAAGAGACCCAGTACTTC
cdr3_aa: CASSLALDRDGTQETQYF

clone_size: -
d_call: -
j_call: TRBJ1-2
v_call: TRBV9
cdr3_nt: TGTGCCAGCAGCGGGGTGAGGCGACGGACTAACTATGGCTACACCTTC
cdr3_aa: CASSGVRRRTNYGYTF

clone_size: few
d_call: -
j_call: TRBJ2-1
v_call: TRBV30
cdr3_nt: TGTGCCTGGAGTATCGGCAATGAGCAGTTCTTC
cdr3_aa: CAWSIGNEQFF

clone_size: -
d_call: TRBD1
j_call: TRBJ2-7
v_call: TRBV5-1
cdr3_nt: TGCGCCAGCAGCTGGGGACCCCGGACAGGGCAGAACGAGCAGTACTTC
cdr3_aa: CASSWGPRTGQNEQYF

clone_size: -
d_call: -
j_call: TRBJ1-2
v_call: TRBV7-2
cdr3_nt: TGTGCCAGCAGCTTAGGGAGGGCCGCTAACTATGGCTACACCTTC
cdr3_aa: CASSLGRAANYGYTF

clone_size: -
d_call: TRBD1
j_call: TRBJ2-7
v_call: TRBV6-5
cdr3_nt: TGTGCCAGCATTCACAGGGGCTACGAGCAGTACTTC
cdr3_aa: CASIHRGYEQYF

clone_size: -
d_call: -
j_call: TRBJ1-6
v_call: TRBV29-1
cdr3_nt: TGCAGCGTACGTGGCGGGCCGAATTCACCCCTCCACTTT
cdr3_aa: CSVRGGPNSPLHF

clone_size: -
d_call: TRBD1
j_call: TRBJ1-6
v_call: TRBV7-8
cdr3_nt: TGTGCCAGCAGCTTAGCGGGACAGCTTAATTCACCCCTCCACTTT
cdr3_aa: CASSLAGQLNSPLHF

clone_size: -
d_call: -
j_call: TRBJ1-1
v_call: TRBV19
cdr3_nt: TGTGCCAGTAGTAGAGGACAGCCTGCTGAAGCTTTCTTT
cdr3_aa: CASSRGQPAEAFF

clone_size: -
d_call: -
j_call: TRBJ2-2
v_call: TRBV29-1
cdr3_nt: TGCAGCGTTGAAGCTGGGGGGAAGAACACCGGGGAGCTGTTTTTT
cdr3_aa: CSVEAGGKNTGELFF

clone_size: once
d_call: -
j_call: TRBJ1-1
v_call: TRBV15
cdr3_nt: TGTGCCACCAGCAGAGATCCAGGGTCTGTAGAAGCTTTCTTT
cdr3_aa: CATSRDPGSVEAFF

clone_size: -
d_call: TRBD1
j_call: TRBJ1-1
v_call: TRBV29-1
cdr3_nt: TGCAGCGTGGCACAGGGGGCGCACACTGAAGCTTTCTTT
cdr3_aa: CSVAQGAHTEAFF

clone_size: -
d_call: TRBD2
j_call: TRBJ2-3
v_call: TRBV7-8
cdr3_nt: TGTGCCAGCAGCCGTAGCGGGAACACAGATACGCAGTATTTT
cdr3_aa: CASSRSGNTDTQYF

clone_size: -
d_call: TRBD1
j_call: TRBJ2-7
v_call: TRBV5-4
cdr3_nt: TGTGCCAGCAGCCAGGGACAGGGGGTACACGAGCAGTACTTC
cdr3_aa: CASSQGQGVHEQYF

clone_size: -
d_call: -
j_call: TRBJ1-4
v_call: TRBV11-1
cdr3_nt: TGTGCCAGCAGCTTTTCGGTTGCGGAAAAACTGTTTTTT
cdr3_aa: CASSFSVAEKLFF

clone_size: -
d_call: TRBD1
j_call: TRBJ1-5
v_call: TRBV30
cdr3_nt: TGTGCCTGGGACAGGGCTTCTAGCAATCAGCCCCAGCATTTT
cdr3_aa: CAWDRASSNQPQHF

clone_size: -
d_call: -
j_call: TRBJ1-2
v_call: TRBV4-3
cdr3_nt: TGCGCCAGCAGCCAAGATCTGTTAGGGAGTAACTATGGCTACACCTTC
cdr3_aa: CASSQDLLGSNYGYTF

clone_size: -
d_call: TRBD2
j_call: TRBJ2-5
v_call: TRBV27
cdr3_nt: TGTGCCAGCAGACTCTCTAGCGGGGATCAAGAGACCCAGTACTTC
cdr3_aa: CASRLSSGDQETQYF

clone_size: -
d_call: TRBD1
j_call: TRBJ2-5
v_call: TRBV11-2
cdr3_nt: TGTGCCAGCAGCCATTTTGAGGGGGCCTACCAAGAGACCCAGTACTTC
cdr3_aa: CASSHFEGAYQETQYF

clone_size: -
d_call: -
j_call: TRBJ2-2
v_call: TRBV7-9
cdr3_nt: TGTGCCAGCAGTTTATGGAAACAGGTTTTGGGCACCGGGGAGCTGTTTTTT
cdr3_aa: CASSLWKQVLGTGELFF

clone_size: -
d_call: -
j_call: TRBJ1-4
v_call: TRBV2
cdr3_nt: TGTGCCAGCAGTGGCAGGGGCCATGAAAAACTGTTTTTT
cdr3_aa: CASSGRGHEKLFF

clone_size: few
d_call: -
j_call: TRBJ1-4
v_call: TRBV4-3
cdr3_nt: TGCGCCAGCAGCCTGGACAGATTCGAAAAACTGTTTTTT
cdr3_aa: CASSLDRFEKLFF

clone_size: few
d_call: -
j_call: TRBJ1-5
v_call: TRBV5-6
cdr3_nt: TGTGCCAGCAGCTTGGCGGGGAAACAGCCCCAGCATTTT
cdr3_aa: CASSLAGKQPQHF

clone_size: -
d_call: TRBD1
j_call: TRBJ1-3
v_call: TRBV7-2
cdr3_nt: TGTGCCAGCAGCCGAGACAGGGGTGGAAACACCATATATTTT
cdr3_aa: CASSRDRGGNTIYF

clone_size: -
d_call: -
j_call: TRBJ1-1
v_call: TRBV2
cdr3_nt: TGTGCCAGCAGTGTCGGGCAGGGTTGGAACACTGAAGCTTTCTTT
cdr3_aa: CASSVGQGWNTEAFF

clone_size: -
d_call: -
j_call: TRBJ1-5
v_call: TRBV7-9
cdr3_nt: TGTGCCAGCAGCTTAGACGGCAGCGTCAATCAGCCCCAGCATTTT
cdr3_aa: CASSLDGSVNQPQHF

clone_size: once
d_call: -
j_call: TRBJ2-7
v_call: TRBV21-1
cdr3_nt: TGTGCCAGCAGCATTGGGAGCGAGCAGTACTTC
cdr3_aa: CASSIGSEQYF

clone_size: -
d_call: -
j_call: TRBJ1-2
v_call: TRBV7-9
cdr3_nt: TGTTCCAGCAGCTTAGGATCGGTATATGCCTATGGCTACACCTTC
cdr3_aa: CSSSLGSVYAYGYTF

clone_size: -
d_call: TRBD1
j_call: TRBJ1-2
v_call: TRBV10-3
cdr3_nt: TGTGCCATCAGTGAGCGAAGGGACAGCAAAGCGGATGGCTACACCTTC
cdr3_aa: CAISERRDSKADGYTF

clone_size: -
d_call: TRBD2
j_call: TRBJ2-1
v_call: TRBV19
cdr3_nt: TGTGCCAGTAGTATCCCTCTAGCGGGGGGTAACAATGAGCAGTTCTTC
cdr3_aa: CASSIPLAGGNNEQFF

clone_size: -
d_call: TRBD1
j_call: TRBJ1-2
v_call: TRBV6-4
cdr3_nt: TGTGCCAGCAGTGAGGAGCCGGGACAGGGGTGTGGCTACACCTTC
cdr3_aa: CASSEEPGQGCGYTF

clone_size: -
d_call: TRBD1
j_call: TRBJ1-1
v_call: TRBV23-1
cdr3_nt: TGCGCCAGCAGTCAAAGGACAGGGCAAGCTTTCTTT
cdr3_aa: CASSQRTGQAFF

clone_size: -
d_call: -
j_call: TRBJ2-3
v_call: TRBV11-2
cdr3_nt: TGTGCCAGCAGCCCGAGGGGGGGAGCCGCAGATACGCAGTATTTT
cdr3_aa: CASSPRGGAADTQYF

clone_size: -
d_call: -
j_call: TRBJ2-3
v_call: TRBV7-9
cdr3_nt: TGTGCCAGCAGCTTAGGCAGGGGCACAGATACGCAGTATTTT
cdr3_aa: CASSLGRGTDTQYF

clone_size: -
d_call: TRBD1
j_call: TRBJ1-2
v_call: TRBV23-1
cdr3_nt: TGCGCCAGCAGTCAATCCGGGACAGAGGCCCCTAAGGACTATGGCTACACCTTC
cdr3_aa: CASSQSGTEAPKDYGYTF

clone_size: -
d_call: -
j_call: TRBJ1-1
v_call: TRBV7-7
cdr3_nt: TGTGCTAGCAGCCCGGGGCCCGGGGGGGAAGCTTTCTTT
cdr3_aa: CASSPGPGGEAFF